This TCR beta chain was captured by sequencing in a study of blood T cells in healthy people across ages. With each sample, at least 6 micrograms of total RNA were extracted. The use of a sample-barcoded 5' primer and a J-beta primer mix characterized a second PCR of roughly 6 to 11 cycles. A single record per CDR3 protein comes from TCRdb applying MiXCR to the 5' RACE reads. This table has around 820,000 distinct CDR3 sequences, 20% to 25% appearing once. Study-level points and caveats: When one million T cells were used, diversity estimates were thought to be underestimates. Nothing was known about donor CMV status, and this possibly confounded expanded clonotype changes.

The CDR3 covers 15 residues. Germline CDR1 is MNHEY and CDR2 is SMNVEV (reference sequence). There are a few counts of this clonotype. The antigen is unknown. The same sample was also studied in work on T cells of mothers and their children. From that study: Per 15 ul, 1.5 ug of RNA was used, with all extracted RNA going into cDNA synthesis.

This chain links TRBV27 with TRBJ2-5; perhaps TRBD2 as D (5 bases). The J call may not be correct, given that the DNA end is closer to TRBJ2-1. The TCR was taken from a boy younger than 18 in good health. The specimen sequenced was blood. Here the CDR3 DNA reads TGTGCCAGCAGTTTAAAGCCCGGAGGCTACAATGAGCAGTTCTTC. This encodes CASSLKPGGYNEQFF.